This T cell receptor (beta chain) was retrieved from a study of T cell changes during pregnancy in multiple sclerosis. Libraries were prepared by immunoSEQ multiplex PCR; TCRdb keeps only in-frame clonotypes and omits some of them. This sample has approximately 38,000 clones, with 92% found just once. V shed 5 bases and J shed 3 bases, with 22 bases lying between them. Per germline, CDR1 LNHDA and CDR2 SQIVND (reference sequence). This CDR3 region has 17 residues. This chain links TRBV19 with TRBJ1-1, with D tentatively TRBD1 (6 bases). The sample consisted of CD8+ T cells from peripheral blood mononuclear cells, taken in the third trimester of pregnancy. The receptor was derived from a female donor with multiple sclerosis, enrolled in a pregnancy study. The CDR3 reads CASSARVQGTSDTEAFF. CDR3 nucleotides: TGTGCCAGTAGTGCCAGGGTACAGGGAACCAGCGACACTGAAGCTTTCTTT.